This entry lists 8 T cell receptor beta chains sequenced from one sample in a study of blood T cell repertoires in COVID-19. Here immunoSEQ multiplex PCR was the method, and the copy in TCRdb shows in-frame clones only, minus some. The sample holds 200,000 to 250,000 clones, about 90% seen once. The sequencing sample was made of peripheral blood. The receptor source for this set is a woman between 18 and 29 years old who had recovered from COVID-19.

The chain joins TRBV19 to TRBJ2-7, with D possibly being TRBD1 (6 bases). The CDR3 contains 11 residues. The germline V gene encodes CDR1 LNHDA and CDR2 SQIVND (reference sequence). V was clipped by 5 bases and J by 5 bases, with 7 bases between them. The CDR3: CASSSGDEQYF. Written as DNA, the CDR3 is TGTGCCAGTAGTTCAGGGGACGAGCAGTACTTC.

In this sample, this clone turned up once. This chain links TRBV7-3 with TRBJ2-7; 13 bases fit TRBD2. The CDR3 length is 16 residues. Germline CDR1 reads SGHTA; CDR2 reads FQGTGA. V lost 2 bases, J lost 6 bases, and 7 bases stayed unmatched. CDR3 DNA: TGTGCCAGCAGCTTAGGTACTGGACTAGCGGGAGTCGAGCAGTACTTC. This encodes CASSLGTGLAGVEQYF.

The chain employs TRBV27 and TRBJ2-1; possibly TRBD1 for D (6 bases). Looked up from germline, CDR1 is MNHEY and CDR2 is SMNVEV (reference sequence). This CDR3 spans 15 amino acids. Trimming removed 3 bases at V and 5 bases at J, with 14 bases between. CDR3 sequence: CASSFWGPANNEQFF. The CDR3 nucleotides read TGTGCCAGCAGTTTCTGGGGGCCCGCTAACAATGAGCAGTTCTTC.

The rearrangement joins TRBV29-1 to TRBJ2-3; tentative D call: TRBD2 (5 bases). The germline V gene has CDR1 SQVTM and CDR2 ANQGSEA. V was shortened by 5 bases and J by 3 bases, with 9 bases between the two germline ends. The CDR3 has 12 residues. CDR3 sequence reads: CSVRPGTDTQYF. CDR3 sequence (DNA): TGCAGCGTTCGTCCGGGGACAGATACGCAGTATTTT.

CDR3 amino acids: CASSHQGIAEKLFF. The CDR3 bases are TGCGCCAGCAGCCATCAGGGGATTGCTGAAAAACTGTTTTTT. The genes are TRBV4-3 and TRBJ1-4; a possible D gene is TRBD1 (6 bases). V was pared by 3 bases and J by 7 bases, with 12 bases between. CDR1 and CDR2 from the germline V gene are LGHNA and YSLEER. The CDR3 spans 14 residues.

This clone has just a few counts. This chain connects TRBV7-9 to TRBJ1-2; tentative D call: TRBD1 (6 bases). This CDR3 spans 15 amino acids. CDR1 SEHNR and CDR2 FQNEAQ come from the germline V gene (reference sequence). Trimming left V 5 bases short and J 3 bases short, with 16 bases between. CDR3 protein: CASSATRDRHYGYTF. The DNA for the CDR3 is TGTGCCAGCAGCGCGACCCGTGACAGGCACTATGGCTACACCTTC.

The gene calls are TRBV19 and TRBJ1-2; tentatively, D is TRBD1 (5 bases). The V end was cut by 6 bases, the J end by 0 bases, with 11 bases between. This CDR3 spans 14 amino acids. The germline V gene encodes CDR1 LNHDA and CDR2 SQIVND (reference sequence). The DNA for the CDR3 is TGTGCCAGTAGGACAGCCCTTCCTAACTATGGCTACACCTTC. Protein: CASRTALPNYGYTF.

Comment on this clone: Other DNA sequences in this specimen translate into the identical CDR3. The CDR3, as DNA: TGTGCCAGCAGTTTTGGGGGAGGATATGGCTACACCTTC. Protein product: CASSFGGGYGYTF. The rearrangement uses TRBV27 and TRBJ1-2, with D possibly matching TRBD1 (5 bases). Germline values: CDR1 MNHEY, CDR2 SMNVEV (reference sequence). The V gene lost 3 bases and the J gene lost 5 bases, with 10 bases spanning the gap. The CDR3 loop spans 13 amino acids.